This T cell receptor (beta chain) comes out of a study of beta chain features in type 1 diabetes (dated by TCRdb to the late 2010s). With respect to the entire study: Mean age, gender distribution, total cell number and subset yield were not different between patients and healthy donors. In the study, recently diagnosed type 1 diabetes patients and matched healthy donors were compared on the TCRB repertoires of their sorted circulating CD4+ T cell subsets. Across all samples, about 110 million sorted cells were examined, and cell number per subset correlated strongly with RNA yield. Regulatory and stem cell-like memory subsets were obtained from only 8 patients and about 8 healthy donors, while naive and central memory subsets were obtained from all 30 or so donors.

A single peripheral blood draw of around 0.11 L on average was collected from each donor into heparinised tubes. Naive, central memory, regulatory and stem cell-like memory CD4+ T cells were sorted on a BD FACSAria II using a panel including CD45RO, CCR7, CD25, CD127, CD95 and CD27. A purity above 95% was achieved for all sorted populations. Right away, PBMCs were isolated by Lymphoprep density gradient centrifugation and were stained directly, with no culture step. So that batch effects would be minimized, each experiment stained and sorted samples in pairs, pairing one healthy donor with one patient. All of the isolated RNA was reverse transcribed with the High Capacity cDNA Reverse Transcription Kit, so expressed TCRB transcripts were sequenced. Deep immunoSEQ sequencing was performed on naive, central memory and regulatory T cell samples, with an average of around 3.4 million total reads per sample. Sorted cells were lysed in RLT buffer, and RNA was extracted using DNase-treated RNeasy Micro or Mini kits according to cell number. Each cell subset was processed separately to prevent cross-contamination, with patient and healthy donor samples processed together. The immunoSEQ multiplex PCR was used to amplify TCRB sequences from cDNA, generating 87-bp fragments that spanned the CDR3 region. Sequencing of the amplicons was done on the Illumina HiSeq platform. The original methods were these. Synthetic template baselines were used to correct PCR bias computationally, reads within Hamming distance 2 were collapsed together, and singletons that could not be merged were discarded. By aligning reads against IMGT, V, D and J genes, CDR3 length, and insertions or deletions at six rearrangement sites were assigned. Within each subset, clonotype counts were normalized to sorted cell number, after which true diversity and Gini coefficients were computed with the tcR R package. The overlap coefficient, calculated on TCRB nucleotide sequences, was used to measure repertoire sharing. TCRdb took over this immuneACCESS table, retaining in-frame rearrangements with V and J assigned. Such tables are incomplete; in checked studies, under half of the missing clones stem from an unresolved V gene, and the remainder is unexplained. V, J and clone size derive from that table, while D and trimming were established from the DNA sequence. In all, the sample holds 250,000 or so clones, and 25% to 30% of those were seen once. In total, the top ten clones hold 4% of the sample.

Remarks on this clone: Its antigen remains undetermined. Within one base of it there is no much larger clone, and no base qualities were kept.

The full study reports these points: PCR may preferentially amplify shorter templates, but because patient and control samples were amplified and corrected together, any resulting skew would affect both groups equally. Because cDNA rather than genomic DNA was sequenced, highly expressing activated cells could have been over-represented, although no difference in activation and CD3 levels was found between groups. HLA sub-analyses involved small numbers of individuals, so any influence of HLA type on TCRB rearrangement remained unresolved. At VDJ recombination sites, patients with type 1 diabetes made fewer insertions and deleted more nucleotides, a pattern implying thymic rearrangement abnormalities. A moderate but significant shortening of TCRB CDR3 length was observed in type 1 diabetes patients in all four CD4+ subsets. Naive, central memory and regulatory TCRB repertoires appeared to be more alike among patients than among healthy donors.

The specimen sequenced was central memory CD4+ T cells from blood. The clonotype originates from a man aged 25 to 45 in good health.

This receptor has the CDR3 CASSPVSYGYTF. Here is the DNA: TGTGCCAGTAGTCCAGTTTCCTATGGCTACACCTTC. Recombination linked TRBV19 to TRBJ1-2; the D gene lacks a confident call. At the junction V is shortened by 5 bases and J by 4 bases, with 8 bases in between. The CDR3 has 12 amino acids, counting the end cysteine and phenylalanine. Here the CDR3 DNA is all that survives: 36 bases in frame from base 1. As encoded in the germline V gene (reference sequence), CDR1 is LNHDA while CDR2 is SQIVND.